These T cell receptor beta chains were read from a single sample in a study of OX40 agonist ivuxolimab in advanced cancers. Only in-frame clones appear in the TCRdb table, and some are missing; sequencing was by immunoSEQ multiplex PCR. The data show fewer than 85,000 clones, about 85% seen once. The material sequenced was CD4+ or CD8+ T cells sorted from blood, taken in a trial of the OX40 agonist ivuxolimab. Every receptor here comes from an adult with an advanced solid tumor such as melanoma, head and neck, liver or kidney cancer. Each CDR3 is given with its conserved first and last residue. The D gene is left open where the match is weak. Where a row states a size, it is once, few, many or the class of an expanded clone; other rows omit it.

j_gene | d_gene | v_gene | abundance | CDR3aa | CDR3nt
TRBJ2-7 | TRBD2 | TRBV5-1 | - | CASSLGLAGAYEQYF | TGCGCCAGCAGCTTGGGCCTAGCGGGGGCCTACGAGCAGTACTTC
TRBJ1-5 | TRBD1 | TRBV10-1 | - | CASFCPGGDSNQPQHF | TGCGCCAGTTTTTGTCCAGGGGGCGATAGCAATCAGCCCCAGCATTTT
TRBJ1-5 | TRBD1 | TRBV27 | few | CASRPGGSAQPQHF | TGTGCCAGCAGGCCAGGGGGCTCGGCTCAGCCCCAGCATTTT
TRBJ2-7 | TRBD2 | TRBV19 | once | CASCTSGRSKQYF | TGTGCCAGTTGTACTAGCGGGAGAAGTAAGCAGTACTTC
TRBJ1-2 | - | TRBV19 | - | CASSERAYGYTF | TGTGCCAGTAGCGAACGGGCCTATGGCTACACCTTC
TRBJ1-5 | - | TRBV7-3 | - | CASSFVPDRNQPQHF | TGTGCCAGCAGCTTCGTTCCAGACCGGAATCAGCCCCAGCATTTT
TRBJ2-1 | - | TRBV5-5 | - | CASSLAAGKHDEQFF | TGTGCCAGCAGCTTGGCGGCAGGGAAACACGATGAGCAGTTCTTC
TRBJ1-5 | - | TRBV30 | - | CAWSVGVGGINQPQHF | TGTGCCTGGAGTGTAGGGGTAGGGGGTATCAATCAGCCCCAGCATTTT
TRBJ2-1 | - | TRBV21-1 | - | CASSKLVTYNEQFF | TGTGCCAGCAGCAAATTGGTAACCTACAATGAGCAGTTCTTC
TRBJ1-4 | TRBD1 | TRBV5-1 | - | CASAFQGATNEKLFF | TGCGCCAGCGCCTTTCAGGGGGCAACTAATGAAAAACTGTTTTTT
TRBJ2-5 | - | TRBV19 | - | CASSIDRGAARETQYF | TGTGCCAGTAGTATAGATCGAGGGGCGGCAAGGGAGACCCAGTACTTC
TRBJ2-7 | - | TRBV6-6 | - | CASSPNWDGAYEQYF | TGTGCCAGCAGCCCCAACTGGGACGGGGCCTACGAGCAGTACTTC
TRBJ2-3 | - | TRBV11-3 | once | CASSSPEGLSDTQYF | TGTGCCAGCAGCTCTCCGGAGGGCCTCTCAGATACGCAGTATTTT
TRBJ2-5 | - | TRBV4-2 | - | CASSQDLSGGGVVGRTQYF | TGTGCCAGCAGCCAAGACCTGTCTGGGGGTGGCGTTGTCGGAAGGACCCAGTACTTC
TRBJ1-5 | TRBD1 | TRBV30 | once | CAWSEGQGNQPQHF | TGTGCCTGGAGTGAGGGACAGGGCAATCAGCCCCAGCATTTT
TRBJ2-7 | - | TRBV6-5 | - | CASGGGGRSYEQYF | TGTGCCAGCGGGGGCGGCGGGAGAAGTTACGAGCAGTACTTC
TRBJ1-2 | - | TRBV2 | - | CASSVLDNYGYTF | TGTGCCAGCAGTGTACTCGATAACTATGGCTACACCTTC
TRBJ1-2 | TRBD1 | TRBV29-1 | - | CSVKDRGNYGYTF | TGCAGCGTTAAGGACAGGGGGAACTATGGCTACACCTTC
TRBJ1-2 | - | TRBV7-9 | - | CASSLITNYGYTF | TGTGCCAGCAGCCTTATCACTAACTATGGCTACACCTTC
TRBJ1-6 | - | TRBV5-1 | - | CASSLAPESPLHF | TGCGCCAGCAGCTTGGCTCCAGAATCACCCCTCCACTTT
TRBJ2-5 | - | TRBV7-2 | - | CASSWSTKTQYF | TGTGCCAGCAGCTGGAGTACGAAGACCCAGTACTTC
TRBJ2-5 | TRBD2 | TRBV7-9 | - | CASSLAGGYQTQYF | TGTGCCAGCAGCTTAGCGGGAGGGTATCAGACCCAGTACTTC
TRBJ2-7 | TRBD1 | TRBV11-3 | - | CASSSEQGSHEQYF | TGTGCCAGCAGCTCTGAACAGGGGTCCCACGAGCAGTACTTC
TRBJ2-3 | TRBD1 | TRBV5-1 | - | CASSFRGTGSTDTQYF | TGCGCCAGCAGCTTTCGGGGGACAGGGAGCACAGATACGCAGTATTTT
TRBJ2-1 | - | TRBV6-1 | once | CASSEAGNPVSGEQFF | TGTGCCAGCAGTGAAGCAGGGAATCCTGTAAGCGGTGAGCAGTTCTTC
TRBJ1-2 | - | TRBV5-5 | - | CASSPAGGPYGYTF | TGTGCCAGCAGCCCGGCGGGGGGGCCCTATGGCTACACCTTC
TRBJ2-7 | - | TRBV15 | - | CATLGPATDEQYF | TGTGCCACCCTAGGGCCCGCCACTGACGAGCAGTACTTC
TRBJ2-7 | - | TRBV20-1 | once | CSARWSREQYF | TGCAGTGCTAGATGGTCCCGGGAGCAGTACTTC
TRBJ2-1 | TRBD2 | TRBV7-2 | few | CASSLVYRGRAVSDEQFF | TGTGCCAGCAGCTTAGTTTACCGCGGGAGGGCCGTTTCCGATGAGCAGTTCTTC
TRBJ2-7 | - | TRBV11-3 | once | CASSQGNLYEQYF | TGTGCCAGCAGCCAGGGGAATCTCTACGAGCAGTACTTC
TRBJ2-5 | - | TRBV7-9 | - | CASSPGGGQETQYF | TGTGCCAGCAGCCCTGGGGGAGGACAAGAGACCCAGTACTTC
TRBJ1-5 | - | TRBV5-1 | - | CASSLDTGQPQHF | TGCGCCAGCAGCTTGGATACGGGACAGCCCCAGCATTTT
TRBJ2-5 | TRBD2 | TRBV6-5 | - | CASSYGGGQETQYF | TGTGCCAGCAGTTATGGGGGGGGGCAAGAGACCCAGTACTTC
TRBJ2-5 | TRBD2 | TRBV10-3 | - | CAISESGRGAQETQYF | TGTGCCATCAGTGAGTCCGGGCGGGGGGCACAAGAGACCCAGTACTTC
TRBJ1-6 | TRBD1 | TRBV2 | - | CASSNGQGAPPLHF | TGTGCCAGCAGTAACGGACAGGGGGCACCACCCCTCCACTTT
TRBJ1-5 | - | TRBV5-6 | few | CASSLGSVNSNQPQHF | TGTGCCAGCAGCTTGGGTAGTGTGAATAGCAATCAGCCCCAGCATTTT
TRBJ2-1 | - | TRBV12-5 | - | CASGQIRQLIDNEQFF | TGTGCTAGTGGCCAAATAAGGCAGCTGATCGACAATGAGCAGTTCTTC
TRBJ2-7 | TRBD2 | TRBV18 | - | CASSSTSGISYEQYF | TGTGCCAGCTCGTCGACTAGCGGGATCTCCTACGAGCAGTACTTC
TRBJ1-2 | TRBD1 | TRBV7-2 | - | CASSLAPGQGSNYGYTF | TGTGCCAGCAGCTTAGCTCCGGGACAGGGTTCTAACTATGGCTACACCTTC
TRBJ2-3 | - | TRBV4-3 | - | CASSQDLRQTTDTQYF | TGCGCCAGCAGCCAAGATCTGAGACAGACCACAGATACGCAGTATTTT
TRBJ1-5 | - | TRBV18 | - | CASSPVGANQPQHF | TGTGCCAGCTCACCCGTGGGCGCCAATCAGCCCCAGCATTTT
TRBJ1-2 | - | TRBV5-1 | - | CASSLGSSYGYTF | TGCGCCAGCAGCTTGGGATCTTCCTATGGCTACACCTTC
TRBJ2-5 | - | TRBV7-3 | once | CASSKGGRETQYF | TGTGCCAGCTCTAAGGGGGGTAGAGAGACCCAGTACTTC
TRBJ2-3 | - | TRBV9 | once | CASSVATDTQYF | TGTGCCAGCAGCGTAGCTACTGATACGCAGTATTTT
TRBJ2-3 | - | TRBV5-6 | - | CASSYWGRTDTQYF | TGTGCCAGCAGCTACTGGGGACGCACAGATACGCAGTATTTT
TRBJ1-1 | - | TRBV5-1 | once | CASSLGQPNTEAFF | TGCGCCAGCAGCTTGGGACAGCCGAACACTGAAGCTTTCTTT
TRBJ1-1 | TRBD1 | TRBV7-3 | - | CASSKTGGAGEAFF | TGTGCCAGCAGCAAAACAGGGGGCGCAGGTGAAGCTTTCTTT
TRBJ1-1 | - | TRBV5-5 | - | CASSLARGLNTEAFF | TGTGCCAGCAGCTTGGCACGGGGGCTGAACACTGAAGCTTTCTTT
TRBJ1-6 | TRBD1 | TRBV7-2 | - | CASSLRDRPNSPLHF | TGTGCCAGCAGCTTGAGGGACAGACCTAATTCACCCCTCCACTTT
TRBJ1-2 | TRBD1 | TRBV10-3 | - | CAIAGGHGYTF | TGTGCCATCGCAGGGGGCCATGGCTACACCTTC
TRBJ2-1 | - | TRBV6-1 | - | CASSELIEQFF | TGTGCCAGCAGTGAATTAATTGAGCAGTTCTTC
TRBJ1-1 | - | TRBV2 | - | CASSDPGGRGTEAFF | TGTGCCAGCAGTGATCCGGGGGGGCGCGGCACTGAAGCTTTCTTT
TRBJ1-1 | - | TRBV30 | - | CAWRYGGNTEAFF | TGTGCCTGGAGGTACGGAGGGAACACTGAAGCTTTCTTT